These 32 T cell receptor beta chains were all obtained from the same sample, sequenced in a study of type 1 regulatory T cells. Study-wide results and limits: Compared with non-type 1 regulatory T cells, type 1 regulatory T cells showed a more restricted TCR repertoire.

These receptors' targets are unknown. From the reads, TCRdb called clonotypes with MiXCR, one entry per CDR3 protein. The sample yields several thousand distinct CDR3 sequences, around 30% seen once. Sequenced sample: cultured type 1 regulatory T (Tr1) cells, either the whole culture or a sorted fraction (not recorded which). Receptor source: a human donor in good health.

In its sample, this clonotype was seen once. The gene calls are TRBV7-6 and TRBJ2-5; tentative D call: TRBD1 (6 bases). The CDR3 totals 13 residues. CDR1 SGHVS and CDR2 FNYEAQ come from the germline V gene. Trimming removed 5 bases at V and 7 bases at J, with 14 bases between. In nucleotides, the CDR3 is TGTGCCAGCAGCCGGGACACCATGGGGACCCAGTACTTC. Translation: CASSRDTMGTQYF.

The rearrangement joins TRBV5-4 to TRBJ1-4; D perhaps matches TRBD1 (6 bases). CDR3 length: 17 amino acids. The V gene's germline CDR1 is SGHNT and CDR2 YYREEE (reference sequence). V was trimmed by 3 bases and J by 3 bases, leaving 18 bases between them. CDR3 amino acids: CASSSLTGTEANEKLFF. The CDR3 DNA sequence: TGTGCCAGCAGCTCTCTAACAGGGACTGAAGCTAATGAAAAACTGTTTTTT.

As regards this clonotype: At one end, the junction sequence differs from germline, possibly due to a read error. The rearrangement links TRBV5-1 to TRBJ2-7; 11 bases match TRBD1. Germline V gene lookup returns CDR1 SGHRS and CDR2 YFSETQ. This CDR3 has 15 residues. The CDR3 sequence is CVSSVKGQGGYEQYF. CDR3 coding DNA: TGCGTCAGCAGCGTGAAGGGACAGGGGGGATACGAGCAGTACTTC. The variable domain in full, completed from reference TRBV5-1 and TRBJ2-7, reads KAGVTQTPRYLIKTRGQQVTLSCSPISGHRSVSWYQQTPGQGLQFLFEYFSETQRNKGNFPGRFSGRQFSNSRSEMNVSTLELGDSALYLCVSSVKGQGGYEQYFGPGTRLTVT.

This clonotype is medium-sized within its sample. The V and J genes are TRBV5-5 and TRBJ1-6, with 8 bases aligning to TRBD1. The V and J ends lost 0 bases and 9 bases, in that order; junction bases with no gene match: 5. There are 15 residues in the CDR3. Germline CDR1 reads SGHKS; CDR2 reads YYEKEE (reference sequence). The DNA for the CDR3 is TGTGCCAGCAGCTTGGAGAGGACAGGGAGTTCACCCCTCCACTTT. Residues: CASSLERTGSSPLHF.

Here the CDR3 DNA reads TGTGCCAGTAGTCTCGGACTGCGAAACTATGGCTACACCTTC. Translating it yields CASSLGLRNYGYTF. The rearrangement uses TRBV19 and TRBJ1-2; D is unclear. Trimming left V 5 bases short and J 2 bases short, with 12 bases between. This CDR3 contains 14 residues. Per germline, CDR1 LNHDA and CDR2 SQIVND (reference sequence).

This clonotype has just one count. The gene calls are TRBV24-1 and TRBJ1-2; possibly TRBD1 for D (5 bases). Germline V lookup: CDR1 KGHDR, CDR2 SFDVKD. The CDR3 runs to 13 residues. The V end was cut by 1 base, the J end by 8 bases, with 10 bases between. CDR3 residues: CATSDLSGRGYTF. CDR3 DNA: TGTGCCACCAGTGATTTATCAGGGCGCGGCTACACCTTC.

The chain links TRBV12-3 or TRBV12-4 to TRBJ1-5; 7 nucleotides align to TRBD1. CDR3 length equals 13 residues. After removal of 6 bases from V and 8 bases from J, the junction contained 7 bases not matched to a gene. The CDR3 reads CASSSRGMEPQHF. CDR3 nucleotide sequence: TGTGCCAGCAGCTCCAGGGGGATGGAGCCCCAGCATTTT.

The chain employs TRBV11-2 and TRBJ1-6, with TRBD1 identical over 7 bases. This CDR3 is 13 amino acids long. Trimming removed 9 bases from V and 7 bases from J; junction bases left unmatched: 6. Germline values: CDR1 SGHAT, CDR2 FQNNGV. CDR3 amino acids: CASGGQLNSPLHF. As DNA, the CDR3 is TGTGCCAGTGGGGGACAGCTGAATTCACCCCTCCACTTT.

CDR3 loop: CASSSTTGEAFF. CDR3 nucleotides: TGTGCCAGCAGTTCGACGACAGGCGAAGCTTTCTTT. V usage is TRBV6-1 and J usage is TRBJ1-1; TRBD1 is a possible D gene (6 bases). V was clipped by 5 bases and J by 8 bases, with 12 bases between them. The CDR3 extends over 12 amino acids. Germline V CDR1 and CDR2: MNHNS, SASEGT.

Within the sample, this clonotype is medium-sized. The genes are TRBV12-3 or TRBV12-4 and TRBJ2-4; no clear D gene. The CDR3 runs 15 residues. V was cut by 3 bases and J by 0 bases, with 9 bases left in between. CDR3 DNA sequence: TGTGCCAGCAGTTTTAAGTCACTAGCCAAAAACATTCAGTACTTC. Its protein product is CASSFKSLAKNIQYF.

This clonotype was counted only a few times. A read error is possible here, since a much larger clone lies one base away. The V gene is TRBV7-2, the J gene TRBJ2-2, with D possibly being TRBD1 (6 bases). The CDR3 runs 17 residues. The V end lost 1 base, the J end lost 0 bases, and 12 bases lay between the germline ends. Germline V gene lookup returns CDR1 SGHTA and CDR2 FQGNSA. CDR3 amino acids: CASSLVRRTANTGELFF. CDR3 nucleotide sequence: TGTGCCAGCAGCTTAGTGCGTCGGACAGCGAACACCGGGGAGCTGTTTTTT. Full variable domain (missing parts from reference TRBV7-2 and TRBJ2-2): GAGVSQSPSNKVTEKGKDVELRCDPISGHTALYWYRQSLGQGLEFLIYFQGNSAPDKSGLPSDRFSAERTGGSVSTLTIQRTQQEDSAVYLCASSLVRRTANTGELFFGEGSRLTVL.

This clonotype was recorded once. The V call is TRBV14, the J call TRBJ2-3; TRBD1 agrees at 8 bases. Germline lookup yields CDR1 SGHDN and CDR2 FVKESK. The V gene end was trimmed by 4 bases and the J gene end by 2 bases; junction bases not matched to a gene: 5. This CDR3 contains 15 residues. CDR3 in amino acids: CASSRDRITTDTQYF. CDR3 nucleotide sequence: TGTGCCAGCAGCCGGGACAGGATTACCACAGATACGCAGTATTTT.

This clonotype turned up a few times. The chain has TRBV18 and TRBJ1-3; maybe TRBD1 (5 bases). Germline-derived CDR1 and CDR2 are KGHSH and LQKENI. V was clipped by 1 base and J by 1 base, with 5 bases between them. The CDR3 sequence is 14 residues long. Here the CDR3 reads CASSPQGSGNTIYF. CDR3 sequence (DNA): TGTGCCAGCTCACCACAGGGGTCTGGAAACACCATATATTTT.

The chain couples TRBV5-5 to TRBJ1-2; weak D call: TRBD1 (5 bases). Germline V gives CDR1 SGHKS, CDR2 YYEKEE (reference sequence). The CDR3 is made up of 13 amino acids. V was pared by 4 bases and J by 2 bases, with 9 bases between. The CDR3 DNA reads TGTGCCAGCAGCCCCCGACAGAACTATGGCTACACCTTC. This encodes CASSPRQNYGYTF.

The CDR3 coding sequence is TGTGCCAGCAGCCAAGATCTAGGTAGCGGGAGTTACGAGCAGTACTTC. This codes for CASSQDLGSGSYEQYF. The chain couples TRBV3-1 to TRBJ2-7; 9 bases are a match to TRBD2. The V segment lost 0 bases and the J segment 4 bases; nucleotides outside the gene matches: 7. Germline V gene lookup returns CDR1 LGHDT and CDR2 YNNKEL (reference sequence). This CDR3 has 16 residues.

This clonotype was counted only a few times. The rearrangement uses TRBV2 and TRBJ2-2; TRBD2 matches 10 bases. Germline loops: CDR1 SNHLY, CDR2 FYNNEI. This CDR3 contains 16 residues. V shed 2 bases and J 4 bases; nucleotides not matched to a gene: 4. The DNA of the CDR3 is TGTGCCAGCAGTGAATTAGCGGGAGGCCGCACCGGGGAGCTGTTTTTT. Its translation is CASSELAGGRTGELFF.

Only a few counts were recorded for this clonotype. V is TRBV11-2 and J is TRBJ2-5; TRBD2 agrees at 13 bases. V shed 5 bases and J 2 bases; nucleotides not matched to a gene: 5. The germline V gene encodes CDR1 SGHAT and CDR2 FQNNGV. The CDR3 has 16 amino acids. CDR3 sequence (DNA): TGTGCCAGCAGCCCTCGACTAGCGGGAGGACAAGAGACCCAGTACTTC. It is translated as CASSPRLAGGQETQYF.

This chain joins TRBV27 and TRBJ2-5; possibly TRBD2 for D (6 bases). This CDR3 is built from 13 residues. V was trimmed by 3 bases and J by 5 bases, leaving 10 bases between them. Germline assignment: CDR1 MNHEY and CDR2 SMNVEV (reference sequence). The CDR3 region has the DNA TGTGCCAGCAGTTTCGGGGGTTCGGAGACCCAGTACTTC. This codes for CASSFGGSETQYF.

CDR3 DNA sequence: TGTGCCACCAGTGACCCGAATTGGGGTGGCGCTTTCTTT. Its translation is CATSDPNWGGAFF. This chain connects TRBV24-1 to TRBJ1-1, with no clear D. Germline V gene data show CDR1 as KGHDR and CDR2 as SFDVKD. Trimming pared 4 bases from V and 11 bases from J, leaving 16 bases between. The CDR3 is 13 residues long.

This clonotype showed up just a few times. The V call is TRBV6-6, the J call TRBJ2-7; D unclear. This CDR3 is 15 amino acids long. CDR1 and CDR2 from the germline V gene are MNHNY and SVGAGI (reference sequence). Trimming left V 2 bases short and J 0 bases short, with 11 bases between. The CDR3 region has the DNA TGTGCCAGCAGTTACACCGGGTCCCGCTCCTACGAGCAGTACTTC. Amino acid sequence: CASSYTGSRSYEQYF.

The rearrangement uses TRBV9 and TRBJ2-1; D is unresolved. The V and J ends lost 1 base and 3 bases respectively, with 8 bases between them. The germline V gene encodes CDR1 SGDLS and CDR2 YYNGEE. This CDR3 region has 14 residues. The CDR3 DNA reads as TGTGCCAGCAGCGTAATTTCCCACTACAATGAGCAGTTCTTC. Translating gives CASSVISHYNEQFF. Based on the CDR3 plus reference TRBV9 and TRBJ2-1, the full variable domain is DSGVTQTPKHLITATGQRVTLRCSPRSGDLSVYWYQQSLDQGLQFLIQYYNGEERAKGNILERFSAQQFPDLHSELNLSSLELGDSALYFCASSVISHYNEQFFGPGTRLTVL.

This clonotype is medium-sized. One end of the junction varies from germline; a read error may be responsible. The V call is TRBV27, the J call TRBJ1-2, with D unclear. The CDR3 contains 10 residues. CDR1 and CDR2 (germline): MNHEY, SMNVEV (reference sequence). The DNA of the CDR3 is TGTGCCAGCAGTCAAAGTCAGTCGGACTTC. Protein product: CASSQSQSDF.

This clonotype was seen more than once but under ten times. This rearrangement joins TRBV5-1 to TRBJ2-1; 9 nucleotides line up with TRBD1. Germline V lookup: CDR1 SGHRS, CDR2 YFSETQ. This CDR3 has 14 amino acids. Unmatched junction bases numbered 4, after V lost 3 bases and J lost 6 bases. Here the CDR3 reads CASSSTGGPNEQFF. The CDR3 DNA follows: TGCGCCAGCAGCTCGACAGGGGGGCCCAATGAGCAGTTCTTC.

A few counts support this clonotype. The chain combines TRBV5-6 with TRBJ1-5, with D possibly matching TRBD1 (5 bases). V gave up 5 bases and J gave up 6 bases, with 12 bases separating them. The CDR3 totals 13 residues. CDR1 and CDR2 (germline): SGHDT, YYEEEE. In DNA, the CDR3 is TGTGCCAGCAGGCGAGGGGCGGGTCAGCCCCAGCATTTT. Translation: CASRRGAGQPQHF.

By sample share, this clonotype is medium-sized. The rearrangement uses TRBV7-2 and TRBJ2-7; TRBD1 might be the D (6 bases). V was trimmed by 4 bases and J by 3 bases, leaving 13 bases between them. CDR3 length: 14 residues. Germline CDR1 and CDR2: SGHTA and FQGNSA. CDR3 DNA sequence: TGTGCCAGCAGCTCCACCGGGACACACTACGAGCAGTACTTC. Protein product: CASSSTGTHYEQYF.

This clonotype came up a few times. This chain connects TRBV4-2 to TRBJ2-1, with D maybe TRBD1 (6 bases). The CDR3 consists of 16 residues. Germline V gene data show CDR1 as LGHNA and CDR2 as YNFKEQ. The V end was cut by 1 base, the J end by 1 base, with 11 bases between. The CDR3 here is CASSQAQGESYNEQFF. For the CDR3, the DNA is TGTGCCAGCAGCCAAGCACAGGGAGAGTCCTACAATGAGCAGTTCTTC.

This clonotype has a count of ten or more. The J gene is TRBJ2-5, the V gene TRBV7-9; D is undetermined. V gave up 5 bases and J gave up 1 base, with 11 bases separating them. CDR1 is SEHNR, CDR2 FQNEAQ, per germline (reference sequence). This CDR3 is built from 14 residues. In DNA, the CDR3 is TGTGCCAGCAGCCCGGCTCATACCCAAGAGACCCAGTACTTC. This gives the protein CASSPAHTQETQYF. The variable domain in full, with the rest retrieved from reference TRBV7-9 and TRBJ2-5, is DTGVSQNPRHKITKRGQNVTFRCDPISEHNRLYWYRQTLGQGPEFLTYFQNEAQLEKSRLLSDRFSAERPKGSFSTLEIQRTEQGDSAMYLCASSPAHTQETQYFGPGTRLLVL.

Comment on this clonotype: This may arise from a read error, as a much more abundant clone is one base away. The gene calls are TRBV27 and TRBJ1-2; 9 bases are shared with TRBD1. From germline, CDR1 is MNHEY and CDR2 SMNVEV (reference sequence). The CDR3 covers 14 residues. The CDR3 nucleotides are TGTGCCAGCAGTATATCGGGGACAGGGAGACTCTACACCTTC. Translation gives CASSISGTGRLYTF.

This clonotype was seen a handful of times. This chain joins TRBV18 and TRBJ2-3; the match to TRBD1 covers 8 bases. The junction had 13 bases not matched to a gene; V was cut back by 3 bases and J by 2 bases. Germline assignment: CDR1 KGHSH and CDR2 LQKENI. The CDR3 has 18 amino acids. CDR3 sequence (DNA): TGTGCCAGCTCACCTCTCTATCGGACAGGGTTCGACACAGATACGCAGTATTTT. It translates to CASSPLYRTGFDTDTQYF.

The chain employs TRBV14 and TRBJ2-2; D is unclear. Germline CDR1 reads SGHDN; CDR2 reads FVKESK. V was clipped by 1 base and J by 1 base, with 7 bases between them. The CDR3 totals 15 residues. CDR3 in DNA: TGTGCCAGCAGCCAAGCCTTAGGGAACACCGGGGAGCTGTTTTTT. Its translation is CASSQALGNTGELFF.

V gene TRBV24-1 combines with J gene TRBJ2-3; TRBD1 matches at 8 bases. V gave up 3 bases and J gave up 0 bases; unmatched junction bases: 4. In germline, CDR1 is KGHDR, CDR2 SFDVKD. The CDR3 covers 16 residues. In DNA, the CDR3 is TGTGCCACCAGTGATGGGCGACAGGGGAGCACAGATACGCAGTATTTT. The encoded protein is CATSDGRQGSTDTQYF.

V gene TRBV20-1 combines with J gene TRBJ2-3, with TRBD2 matching 7 bases. The CDR3 runs to 15 residues. The V gene's germline CDR1 is DFQATT and CDR2 SNEGSKA (reference sequence). The V segment lost 1 base and the J segment 1 base; nucleotides outside the gene matches: 5. CDR3 DNA sequence: TGCAGTGCTAGAGCCGCGGGAGAGGGCACAGATACGCAGTATTTT. Translated, it gives CSARAAGEGTDTQYF.